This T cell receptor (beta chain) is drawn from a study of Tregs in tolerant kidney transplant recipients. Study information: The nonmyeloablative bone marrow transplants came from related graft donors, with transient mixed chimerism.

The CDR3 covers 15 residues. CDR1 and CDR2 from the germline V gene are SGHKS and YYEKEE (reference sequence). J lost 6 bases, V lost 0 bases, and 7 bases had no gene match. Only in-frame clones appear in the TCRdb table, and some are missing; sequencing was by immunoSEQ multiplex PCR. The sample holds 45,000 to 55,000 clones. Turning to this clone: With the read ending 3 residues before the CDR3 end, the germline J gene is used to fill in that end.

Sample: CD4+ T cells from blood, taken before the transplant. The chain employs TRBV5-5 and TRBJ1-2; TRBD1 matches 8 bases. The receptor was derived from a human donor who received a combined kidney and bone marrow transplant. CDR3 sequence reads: CASSLDPGGADGYTF. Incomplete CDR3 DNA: TGTGCCAGCAGCTTGGATCCAGGGGGCGCGGATGGC.